One and the same sample provided the 4 T cell receptor beta chains below, sequenced in a study of cytomegalovirus exposure and HLA in healthy donors. Some clones are missing from TCRdb's copy, which holds only in-frame ones; the method was immunoSEQ multiplex PCR. The sample shows about 78,000 clones, about 96% of them seen only once. Sequencing was done on a sample of PBMCs. Receptors were obtained from a man in his late teens or twenties in good health and CMV-seropositive.

The rearrangement links TRBV19 to TRBJ1-5; 9 bases line up with TRBD1. The CDR3 totals 14 residues. In germline, CDR1 is LNHDA, CDR2 SQIVND (reference sequence). With V trimmed by 5 bases and J by 7 bases, 6 bases remained unmatched. The CDR3 nucleotides read TGTGCCAGTAGTCAGACAGGGGGTAAACAGCCCCAGCATTTT. Amino acid sequence: CASSQTGGKQPQHF.

The chain joins TRBV2 to TRBJ2-7, with a tentative D call TRBD2 (6 bases). CDR3 length equals 17 residues. With 0 bases removed from V and 6 bases from J, the gap between germline ends came to 21 bases. Germline V lookup: CDR1 SNHLY, CDR2 FYNNEI. The CDR3 coding sequence is TGTGCCAGCAGTGAAGCGTTTGGGGCAGCGCTGGGGGGCGAGCAGTACTTC. It yields the protein CASSEAFGAALGGEQYF.

V and J are TRBV4-1 and TRBJ2-7; D is ambiguous. CDR3 length: 15 amino acids. Trimming removed 2 bases from V and 3 bases from J, with 14 bases in between. Per germline, CDR1 MGHRA and CDR2 YSYEKL. Here the CDR3 DNA reads TGCGCCAGCAGCCAATCGTCGGAGACTCTCTACGAGCAGTACTTC. Protein sequence: CASSQSSETLYEQYF.

V gene TRBV6-5 combines with J gene TRBJ1-2; 12 bases align to TRBD1. Germline V gene data show CDR1 as MNHEY and CDR2 as SVGAGI. The CDR3 is made up of 13 amino acids. This CDR3 reads CAHGLGQGAGYTF. In DNA form, the CDR3 reads TGTGCTCATGGCCTGGGACAGGGGGCCGGCTACACCTTC.